The source of this T cell receptor (beta chain) is a study of shared clonotypes between healthy human individuals. Study-level points and caveats: Sharing of clonotypes among donors was expected to vary with sequencing depth. Generally, naive subsets (rather than memory subsets) showed larger estimated richness.

Clones were read by immunoSEQ multiplex PCR, and TCRdb kept only the in-frame ones, dropping some. The sample shows 640,000 or so clones, about two thirds of them seen only once. Germline CDR1 reads MDHEN; CDR2 reads SYDVKM. The V and J ends lost 5 bases and 2 bases, in that order; junction bases with no gene match: 13. The CDR3 is 19 amino acids. Of note for this clone: Its antigen remains unidentified.

The J gene is TRBJ2-3, the V gene TRBV28, with 13 bases aligning to TRBD2. The sample consisted of memory CD4+ T cells sorted from blood. Subset given: CD45RA-negative fraction. This receptor was taken from a woman between 25 and 40 years old in good health. The DNA for the CDR3 is TGTGCCAGCAGTATCGACCCTCCGGGACTAGCGGGGTCCACAGATACGCAGTATTTT. As protein: CASSIDPPGLAGSTDTQYF.